This TCR beta chain is from a study of persistence of HIV-infected CD4 T cells. From germline, CDR1 is LNHDA and CDR2 SQIVND (reference sequence). This CDR3 has 14 amino acids. The V gene end was trimmed by 3 bases and the J gene end by 4 bases; junction bases not matched to a gene: 2. This clone was recorded once. The antigen is undetermined. Other nucleotide sequences from this sample produce the same CDR3. Anti-CD3/anti-CD28 beads served as a nonspecific positive control stimulus. Sorting of responding CD4+ T cells relied on upregulated CD40 ligand together with CD69. CD4+ T cell counts exceeded 400 cells/uL; CMV serology was positive. The immunoSEQ assay was version 4, run in survey mode. The table came from immunoSEQ multiplex PCR; TCRdb's copy has only in-frame clones and leaves some out. The table shows around 40,000 clones, with 88% occurring only once.

The input for sequencing was CD4+ T cells sorted from PBMCs after roughly 18-hour stimulation, taken from a patient who received antiretroviral therapy. The rearrangement links TRBV19 to TRBJ2-1, with 8 positions matching TRBD2. The source is an adult woman with HIV who was CMV-seropositive. The CDR3 loop reads CASSIGLAYNEQFF. CDR3 coding DNA: TGTGCCAGTAGTATTGGACTAGCTTACAATGAGCAGTTCTTC.